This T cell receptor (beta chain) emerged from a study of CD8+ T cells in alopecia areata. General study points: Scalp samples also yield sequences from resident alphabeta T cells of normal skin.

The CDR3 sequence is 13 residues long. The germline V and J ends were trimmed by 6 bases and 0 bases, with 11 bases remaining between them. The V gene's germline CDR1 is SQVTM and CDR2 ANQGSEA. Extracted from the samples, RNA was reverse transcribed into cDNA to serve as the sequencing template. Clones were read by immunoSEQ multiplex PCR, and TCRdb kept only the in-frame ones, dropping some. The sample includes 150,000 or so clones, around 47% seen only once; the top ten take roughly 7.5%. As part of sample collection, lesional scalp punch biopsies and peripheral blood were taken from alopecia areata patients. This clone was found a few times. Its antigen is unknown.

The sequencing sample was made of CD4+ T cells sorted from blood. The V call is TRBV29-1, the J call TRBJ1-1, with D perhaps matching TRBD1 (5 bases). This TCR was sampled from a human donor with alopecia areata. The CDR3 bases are TGCAGCGTGCGGAAGACAGTGAACACTGAAGCTTTCTTT. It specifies CSVRKTVNTEAFF.